Included here is one TCR beta chain sequence, with context. The sample comes from a study of monozygotic twins with inflammatory bowel disease. Germline V gene lookup returns CDR1 SGHRS and CDR2 YFSETQ. The CDR3 loop spans 16 amino acids. The study subjected TCRalpha and TCRbeta cDNA to two nested PCRs of around 15 and 9 cycles. TCRdb derives one entry per CDR3 protein from the 5' RACE reads, leaving out DNA. This sample's clone table lists around 450,000 distinct CDR3 sequences. V is TRBV5-1 and J is TRBJ2-7; TCRdb picks TRBD1, but there is no DNA to check that call. Sequences were obtained from blood. The origin of this receptor is a human donor with ulcerative colitis or Crohn's disease, or a healthy co-twin of an affected twin (not recorded which). The chain's CDR3 is CASSLAADLGAYEQYF.